This T cell receptor beta chain was identified in a study of Ad26.COV2.S vaccination and SARS-CoV-2 variants. The treatment denotes: about 20 received Ad26.COV2.S at low or high dose, single or two shots; 5 received placebo; per-sample allocation not given. Specimen acquisition occurred on day 63 following the initial vaccine or placebo injection. V was cut by 0 bases and J by 4 bases, with 18 bases left in between. Germline values: CDR1 MNHEY, CDR2 SVGEGT. CDR3 length equals 17 residues. Study findings and constraints: Once vaccination had occurred, spike-specific CD8+ and CD4+ T cell responses reportedly showed substantial breadth.

In the case of this clone: Its antigen is undetermined.

Some clones are missing from TCRdb's copy, which holds only in-frame ones; the method was immunoSEQ multiplex PCR. The sample lists 250,000 to 300,000 clones; approximately 87% were seen once. The TCR was taken from a person aged 18-65 years who received the Ad26.COV2.S COVID-19 vaccine or a placebo. The sample was peripheral blood, taken in a trial of Ad26.COV2.S vaccine versus placebo. The chain links TRBV6-2 or TRBV6-3 to TRBJ1-2; D unresolved. The CDR3 reads CASSYSKPPGGPYGYTF. Written as DNA, the CDR3 is TGTGCCAGCAGTTACTCGAAACCCCCAGGCGGACCCTATGGCTACACCTTC.